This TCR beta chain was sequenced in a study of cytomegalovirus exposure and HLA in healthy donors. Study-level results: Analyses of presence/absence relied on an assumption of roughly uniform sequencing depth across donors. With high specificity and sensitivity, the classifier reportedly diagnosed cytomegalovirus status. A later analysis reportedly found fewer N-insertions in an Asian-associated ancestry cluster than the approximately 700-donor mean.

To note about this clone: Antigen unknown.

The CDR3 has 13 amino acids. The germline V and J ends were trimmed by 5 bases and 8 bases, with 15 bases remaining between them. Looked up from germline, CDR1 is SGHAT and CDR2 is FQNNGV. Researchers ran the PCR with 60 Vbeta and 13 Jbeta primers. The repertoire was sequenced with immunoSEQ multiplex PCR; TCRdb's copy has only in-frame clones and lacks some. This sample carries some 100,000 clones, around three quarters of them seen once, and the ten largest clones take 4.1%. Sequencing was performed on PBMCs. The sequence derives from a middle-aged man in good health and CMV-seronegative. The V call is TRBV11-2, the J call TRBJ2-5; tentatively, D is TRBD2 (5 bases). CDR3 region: CASSPDGAETQYF. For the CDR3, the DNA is TGTGCCAGCAGCCCGGACGGAGCGGAAACCCAGTACTTC. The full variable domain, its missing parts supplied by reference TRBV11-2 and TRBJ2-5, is EAGVAQSPRYKIIEKRQSVAFWCNPISGHATLYWYQQILGQGPKLLIQFQNNGVVDDSQLPKDRFSAERLKGVDSTLKIQPAKLEDSAVYLCASSPDGAETQYFGPGTRLLVL.